The clone carrying this T cell receptor beta chain turned up a few times. Its antigen is currently unknown. These data come from a study of post-analysis software for immune sequencing data. Study-wide results and limits: A significant reduction in normalized Chao1 diversity was observed in multiple sclerosis patients versus controls. Analysis by F measure revealed that same-batch samples clustered strongly together. In patients, a few TRBV segments were more frequent than in controls, with TRBV5-6, TRBV5-1 and TRBV20-1 among them.

Unique molecular identifiers featured in each of the TCR beta cDNA libraries. TCRdb processed the PCR reads anew with MiXCR; each CDR3 protein has one entry. The top ten clones hold around 4.7% of a sample with 700,000 to 900,000 distinct CDR3 sequences, around 42% of them seen once. The germline gives CDR1 MNHEY, CDR2 SMNVEV (reference sequence). Trimming removed 3 bases from V and 2 bases from J, with 8 bases in between. CDR3 length: 13 amino acids. This sequence was found in a girl between 5 and 17 years old with multiple sclerosis. The V gene is TRBV27, the J gene TRBJ2-7; D uncertain. The specimen was blood. Written as DNA, the CDR3 is TGTGCCAGCAGTTTTGGAGTGGCCTACGAGCAGTACTTC. It is translated as CASSFGVAYEQYF.